The 19 T cell receptor beta chains in this list originate from one sample, sequenced in a study of shared clonotypes between healthy human individuals. Naive CD8 cells lacked CD45RO and underwent positive selection for CCR7, leaving out terminally differentiated effector memory CD45RA+ cells. Sequenced by immunoSEQ multiplex PCR; TCRdb stores in-frame clones only, minus some. The sample contains 550,000 to 650,000 clones, approximately 96% of which appear only once. The sequenced sample consisted of naive CD8+ T cells sorted from blood. These receptors all stem from a woman between 25 and 40 years old in good health.

The chain carries TRBV19 and TRBJ1-5; TRBD1 agrees at 10 bases. Germline values: CDR1 LNHDA, CDR2 SQIVND (reference sequence). The junction had 4 bases not matched to a gene; V was cut back by 3 bases and J by 5 bases. The CDR3 extends over 15 amino acids. CDR3 sequence (DNA): TGTGCCAGTAGTATGGTAGGGACAGGGGATCAGCCCCAGCATTTT. Protein product: CASSMVGTGDQPQHF.

This clone has more than one count but fewer than ten. The rearrangement uses TRBV27 and TRBJ1-5; D is perhaps TRBD1 (5 bases). The germline V and J ends were trimmed by 7 bases and 2 bases, with 12 bases remaining between them. This CDR3 spans 14 amino acids. Germline V CDR1 and CDR2: MNHEY, SMNVEV (reference sequence). CDR3 sequence: CASKPGGGNQPQHF. The CDR3 nucleotides read TGTGCCAGCAAGCCCGGGGGGGGCAATCAGCCCCAGCATTTT.

The chain carries TRBV5-4 and TRBJ2-7; D perhaps matches TRBD2 (6 bases). Germline V gene data show CDR1 as SGHNT and CDR2 as YYREEE (reference sequence). V shed 2 bases and J shed 2 bases, with 14 bases lying between them. The CDR3 is made up of 15 amino acids. CDR3 in DNA: TGTGCCAGCAGCTTTCTTAGCGGAGGGGCCTACGAGCAGTACTTC. This sequence encodes CASSFLSGGAYEQYF.

V gene TRBV27 combines with J gene TRBJ2-1, with TRBD2 identical over 13 bases. This CDR3 is 21 amino acids long. V gave up 6 bases and J gave up 1 base; unmatched junction bases: 18. The germline CDR1 and CDR2 sequences are MNHEY and SMNVEV (reference sequence). The CDR3 is CASRTMGLAGKDGVSYNEQFF. CDR3 coding DNA: TGTGCCAGCAGAACAATGGGACTAGCGGGAAAAGATGGTGTGTCCTACAATGAGCAGTTCTTC.

This CDR3 is CASSLARWAGDRTVYEQYF. The CDR3 DNA follows: TGTGCCAGCAGCTTAGCGCGGTGGGCCGGCGACCGCACAGTCTACGAGCAGTACTTC. The J gene is TRBJ2-7, the V gene TRBV7-2; no firm D call. V was cut by 0 bases and J by 3 bases, with 24 bases left in between. CDR3 length equals 19 residues. Germline lookup yields CDR1 SGHTA and CDR2 FQGNSA.

The genes are TRBV10-2 and TRBJ2-2; 11 nucleotides agree with TRBD2. Germline V gives CDR1 WSHSY, CDR2 SAAADI. The V gene end was trimmed by 8 bases and the J gene end by 1 base; junction bases not matched to a gene: 6. This CDR3 comprises 16 residues. The CDR3 coding sequence is TGCGCCAGCCACGAAGGACTAGCGGGGAACACCGGGGAGCTGTTTTTT. This codes for CASHEGLAGNTGELFF.

This rearrangement joins TRBV18 to TRBJ2-3; D may be TRBD1 (5 bases). Looked up from germline, CDR1 is KGHSH and CDR2 is LQKENI. This CDR3 has 17 amino acids. Trimming removed 0 bases at V and 2 bases at J, with 15 bases between. CDR3 amino acids: CASSPPDSWGDTDTQYF. The CDR3, as DNA: TGTGCCAGCTCACCACCGGATAGCTGGGGCGACACAGATACGCAGTATTTT.

The gene calls are TRBV6-5 and TRBJ2-7; TRBD2 might be the D (5 bases). CDR3 length: 12 amino acids. The ends were cut back, 6 bases at V and 5 bases at J, with 11 bases in the middle. CDR1 and CDR2 (germline): MNHEY, SVGAGI. DNA of the CDR3: TGTGCCAGCAGCCCCCCCGGGGACGAGCAGTACTTC. It codes for CASSPPGDEQYF.

The count of this clone is one. The genes are TRBV19 and TRBJ2-3, with D perhaps matching TRBD1 (6 bases). V lost 5 bases to trimming and J lost 1 base, with 13 bases between them. Germline V gene data show CDR1 as LNHDA and CDR2 as SQIVND (reference sequence). CDR3 length: 15 residues. CDR3 sequence reads: CASSAWDTRTDTQYF. The DNA of the CDR3 is TGTGCCAGTAGTGCGTGGGACACGCGCACAGATACGCAGTATTTT.

The chain employs TRBV6-1 and TRBJ1-2, with D uncertain. This CDR3 has 12 amino acids. Germline V CDR1 and CDR2: MNHNS, SASEGT. V was cut by 2 bases and J by 8 bases, with 9 bases left in between. The CDR3: CASSEYSGGYTF. DNA for the CDR3: TGTGCCAGCAGTGAATACAGCGGGGGCTACACCTTC.

The rearrangement uses TRBV7-8 and TRBJ1-5; no clear D gene. Trimming left V 1 base short and J 5 bases short, with 6 bases between. Germline CDR1 reads SGHVS; CDR2 reads FQNEAQ. CDR3 length: 13 amino acids. CDR3 bases: TGTGCCAGCAGCTTAGTTCCCTATCAGCCCCAGCATTTT. Translated: CASSLVPYQPQHF.

The V and J genes are TRBV28 and TRBJ2-5; D unclear. The germline CDR1 and CDR2 sequences are MDHEN and SYDVKM. V gave up 3 bases and J gave up 5 bases, with 10 bases separating them. CDR3 length equals 13 residues. The CDR3 coding sequence is TGTGCCAGCAGTTTGGGGTTCGGGGAGACCCAGTACTTC. Translated, it gives CASSLGFGETQYF.

This clone has only a few counts. V is TRBV2 and J is TRBJ1-1; the D is unclear. The germline gives CDR1 SNHLY, CDR2 FYNNEI. The V end was cut by 2 bases, the J end by 8 bases, with 3 bases between. CDR3 size: 10 residues. CDR3 residues: CASSEQEAFF. The CDR3 DNA follows: TGTGCCAGCAGTGAACAGGAAGCTTTCTTT. Drawing the rest from reference TRBV2 and TRBJ1-1, the complete variable domain is EPEVTQTPSHQVTQMGQEVILRCVPISNHLYFYWYRQILGQKVEFLVSFYNNEISEKSEIFDDQFSVERPDGSNFTLKIRSTKLEDSAMYFCASSEQEAFFGQGTRLTVV.

The rearrangement uses TRBV29-1 and TRBJ1-1; the D is unclear. V lost 4 bases, J lost 3 bases, and 3 bases lay in between. Per the germline V gene, CDR1 is SQVTM and CDR2 is ANQGSEA. This CDR3 is 10 amino acids long. The chain's CDR3 is CSVAYTEAFF. The CDR3 DNA sequence: TGCAGCGTTGCTTACACTGAAGCTTTCTTT.

The CDR3 DNA sequence: TGTGCCAGCACCCCTCCGGTCTCTGGAAACACCATATATTTT. This translates into CASTPPVSGNTIYF. The gene calls are TRBV7-2 and TRBJ1-3, with no clear D. In germline, CDR1 is SGHTA, CDR2 FQGNSA. CDR3 length: 14 residues. Trimming took 7 bases from V and 0 from J, leaving 10 bases between them.

The chain couples TRBV7-6 to TRBJ1-2; D unclear. V lost 5 bases to trimming and J lost 4 bases, with 20 bases between them. This CDR3 is built from 16 residues. The V gene's germline CDR1 is SGHVS and CDR2 FNYEAQ. CDR3 in DNA: TGTGCCAGCAGCCACCCCCGGGAAAGAAGGTTCTATGGCTACACCTTC. Protein sequence: CASSHPRERRFYGYTF.

This clone was picked up a small number of times. The chain carries TRBV6-1 and TRBJ2-7, with a weak D call TRBD2 (5 bases). The CDR3 spans 14 residues. The V gene's germline CDR1 is MNHNS and CDR2 SASEGT. Trimming took 0 bases from V and 3 from J, leaving 9 bases between them. The CDR3 region has the DNA TGTGCCAGCAGTGAAGCCGGACTGGACTACGAGCAGTACTTC. Translated, it gives CASSEAGLDYEQYF.

The chain uses TRBV14 and TRBJ2-7, with TRBD1 matching over 8 bases. Germline loops: CDR1 SGHDN, CDR2 FVKESK. The V gene end was trimmed by 3 bases and the J gene end by 4 bases; junction bases not matched to a gene: 8. This CDR3 has 15 residues. CDR3 sequence reads: CASSHGQGAGYEQYF. CDR3 nucleotides: TGTGCCAGCAGCCACGGACAGGGAGCAGGGTACGAGCAGTACTTC.

J is TRBJ2-5 and V is TRBV9; 11 bases are shared with TRBD2. The V gene's germline CDR1 is SGDLS and CDR2 YYNGEE. The CDR3 is 16 amino acids. Trimming took 3 bases from V and 4 from J; bases not matched to a gene: 8. CDR3 DNA: TGTGCCAGCAGCGGACCTAGCGGGAGGACTCTAGAGACCCAGTACTTC. Translated, it gives CASSGPSGRTLETQYF.